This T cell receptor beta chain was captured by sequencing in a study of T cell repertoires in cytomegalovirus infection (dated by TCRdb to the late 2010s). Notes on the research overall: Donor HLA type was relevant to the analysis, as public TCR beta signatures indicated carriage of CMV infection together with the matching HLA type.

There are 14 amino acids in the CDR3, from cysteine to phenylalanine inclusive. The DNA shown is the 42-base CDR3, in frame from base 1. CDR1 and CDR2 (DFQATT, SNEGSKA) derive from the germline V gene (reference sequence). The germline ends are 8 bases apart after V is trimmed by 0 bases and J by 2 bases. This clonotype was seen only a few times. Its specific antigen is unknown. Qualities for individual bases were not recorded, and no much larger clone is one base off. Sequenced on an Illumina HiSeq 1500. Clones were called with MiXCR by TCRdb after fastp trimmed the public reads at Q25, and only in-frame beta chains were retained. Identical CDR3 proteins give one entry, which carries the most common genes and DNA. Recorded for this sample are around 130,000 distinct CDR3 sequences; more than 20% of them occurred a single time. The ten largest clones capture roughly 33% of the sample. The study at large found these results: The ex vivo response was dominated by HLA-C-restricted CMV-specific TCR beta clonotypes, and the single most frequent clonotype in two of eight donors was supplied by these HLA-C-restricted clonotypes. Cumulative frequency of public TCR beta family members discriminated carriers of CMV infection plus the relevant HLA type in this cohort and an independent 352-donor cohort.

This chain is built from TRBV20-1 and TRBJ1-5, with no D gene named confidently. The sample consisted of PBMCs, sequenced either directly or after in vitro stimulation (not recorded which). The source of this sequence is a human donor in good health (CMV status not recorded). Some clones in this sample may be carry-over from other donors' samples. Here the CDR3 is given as CSARDRMGNQPQHF. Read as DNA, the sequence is TGCAGTGCTAGAGATCGTATGGGCAATCAGCCCCAGCATTTT.